One and the same sample provided the 27 T cell receptor beta chains below, sequenced in a study of PD-1 blockade in classical Hodgkin lymphoma. Time point given: cycle 4 day 1 (C4D1), after less than 7 weeks of nivolumab. Relapse was seen in all patients after autologous stem cell transplantation, and brentuximab vedotin exposure was variable. Clones were read by immunoSEQ multiplex PCR, and TCRdb kept only the in-frame ones, dropping some. The sample consists of 90,000 to 110,000 clones, about nine tenths of them appearing once. The sequenced sample was peripheral blood mononuclear cells (PBMCs), obtained before the fourth cycle of nivolumab. These receptors all stem from a human donor with classical Hodgkin lymphoma.

This chain joins TRBV4-2 and TRBJ1-2, with D perhaps TRBD1 (5 bases). This CDR3 contains 16 residues. V shed 0 bases and J shed 3 bases, with 14 bases lying between them. Germline V CDR1 and CDR2: LGHNA, YNFKEQ. Here the CDR3 reads CASSQDPAGSYYGYTF. In DNA form, the CDR3 reads TGTGCCAGCAGCCAAGATCCGGCAGGGAGTTACTATGGCTACACCTTC.

This clone has just a few counts. The chain combines TRBV28 with TRBJ2-7; D may be TRBD2 (5 bases). The CDR3 is 17 residues long. From germline, CDR1 is MDHEN and CDR2 SYDVKM. Trimming left V 4 bases short and J 2 bases short, with 21 bases between. The chain's CDR3 is CASSYDLGGQPPYEQYF. In DNA form, the CDR3 reads TGTGCCAGCAGTTACGACCTTGGCGGGCAGCCACCCTACGAGCAGTACTTC.

The chain carries TRBV7-9 and TRBJ2-7; D is possibly TRBD2 (6 bases). CDR1 is SEHNR and CDR2 is FQNEAQ in the germline V gene (reference sequence). This CDR3 contains 16 residues. Trimming stripped 4 bases from V and 5 bases from J, with 21 bases between. The CDR3: CASSSTPPLATHEQYF. The CDR3 DNA is TGTGCCAGCAGCTCGACCCCCCCTCTAGCGACCCACGAGCAGTACTTC.

The CDR3 bases are TGTGCCAGCAGCCCAGCGGTGTTCCTGAACACTGAAGCTTTCTTT. Translation gives CASSPAVFLNTEAFF. This chain links TRBV11-2 with TRBJ1-1; no reliable D call. The germline gives CDR1 SGHAT, CDR2 FQNNGV. The CDR3 length is 15 residues. V lost 5 bases, J lost 0 bases, and 13 bases lay in between. Together with reference TRBV11-2 and TRBJ1-1, the CDR3 gives the full variable domain: EAGVAQSPRYKIIEKRQSVAFWCNPISGHATLYWYQQILGQGPKLLIQFQNNGVVDDSQLPKDRFSAERLKGVDSTLKIQPAKLEDSAVYLCASSPAVFLNTEAFFGQGTRLTVV.

The chain's CDR3 is CASSYRATSGYTF. Written as DNA, the CDR3 is TGTGCCAGCAGTTACCGGGCCACGTCTGGCTACACCTTC. The gene calls are TRBV6-5 and TRBJ1-2, with unresolved D. The CDR3 totals 13 residues. The V gene lost 2 bases and the J gene lost 7 bases, with 11 bases spanning the gap. The germline CDR1 and CDR2 sequences are MNHEY and SVGAGI.

The V gene is TRBV6-1, the J gene TRBJ1-5; perhaps TRBD1 as D (5 bases). Germline lookup yields CDR1 MNHNS and CDR2 SASEGT. The CDR3 has 15 residues. V lost 6 bases, J lost 0 bases, and 12 bases lay in between. CDR3 amino acids: CASRPSGDSNQPQHF. DNA of the CDR3: TGTGCCAGCAGGCCCTCGGGGGATAGCAATCAGCCCCAGCATTTT.

This clone appeared a single time. J is TRBJ1-4 and V is TRBV18; D possibly corresponds to TRBD1 (5 bases). Trimming removed 6 bases at V and 6 bases at J, with 17 bases between. The CDR3 sequence is 15 residues long. The germline CDR1 and CDR2 sequences are KGHSH and LQKENI. The DNA of the CDR3 is TGTGCCAGCTCCCTGCCGGGCAGGGTGGATGAAAAACTGTTTTTT. It codes for CASSLPGRVDEKLFF. The full variable domain, completed using reference TRBV18 and TRBJ1-4, is NAGVMQNPRHLVRRRGQEARLRCSPMKGHSHVYWYRQLPEEGLKFMVYLQKENIIDESGMPKERFSAEFPKEGPSILRIQQVVRGDSAAYFCASSLPGRVDEKLFFGSGTQLSVL.

The genes are TRBV18 and TRBJ2-3; 9 nucleotides align to TRBD2. V shed 3 bases, J shed 2 bases, and the junction held 6 bases outside the gene matches. CDR1 KGHSH and CDR2 LQKENI come from the germline V gene. CDR3 length equals 16 residues. The CDR3 is CASSPNLAGVTDTQYF. CDR3 bases: TGTGCCAGCTCACCGAACTTAGCGGGAGTCACAGATACGCAGTATTTT.

V usage is TRBV7-9 and J usage is TRBJ1-2; no clear D. The CDR3 sequence is 12 residues long. V lost 1 base to trimming and J lost 5 bases, with 5 bases between them. Germline V gene data show CDR1 as SEHNR and CDR2 as FQNEAQ (reference sequence). CDR3 in amino acids: CASSLGFYGYTF. The CDR3 coding sequence is TGTGCCAGCAGCTTAGGGTTTTATGGCTACACCTTC.

The CDR3 spells CASNLQGYTEAFF. CDR3 nucleotide sequence: TGTGCCAGCAACCTACAGGGGTATACTGAAGCTTTCTTT. The chain joins TRBV2 to TRBJ1-1, with 7 bases that match TRBD1. From germline, CDR1 is SNHLY and CDR2 FYNNEI. The CDR3 is 13 residues long. V lost 7 bases and J lost 5; bases outside the gene matches: 7.

This chain links TRBV6-5 with TRBJ1-1; D is undetermined. The CDR3 is 12 amino acids. V lost 1 base to trimming and J lost 8 bases, with 8 bases between them. Germline V lookup: CDR1 MNHEY, CDR2 SVGAGI. Here the CDR3 reads CASSYLQTEAFF. The CDR3 region has the DNA TGTGCCAGCAGTTACTTACAGACGGAAGCTTTCTTT.

The chain is built from TRBV5-1 and TRBJ1-1; no definite D call. From germline, CDR1 is SGHRS and CDR2 YFSETQ. The CDR3 loop spans 12 amino acids. V lost 10 bases and J 3 bases, leaving 13 bases between the germline ends. CDR3 bases: TGCGCCGGCTCCCCCGGGGACACTGAAGCTTTCTTT. It yields the protein CAGSPGDTEAFF.

CDR3 bases: TGTGCCAGCAGTTTATCCGGGGGGACCAACACCGGGGAGCTGTTTTTT. Translation gives CASSLSGGTNTGELFF. This rearrangement joins TRBV27 to TRBJ2-2, with TRBD2 matching over 7 bases. The CDR3 is 16 residues long. The ends lost 0 bases at V and 2 bases at J; junction bases unmatched: 3. Germline CDR1 MNHEY, CDR2 SMNVEV (reference sequence).

V usage is TRBV7-9 and J usage is TRBJ2-7; D tentatively reads TRBD1 or TRBD2 (5 bases each). The V end was cut by 5 bases, the J end by 5 bases, with 19 bases between. Per germline, CDR1 SEHNR and CDR2 FQNEAQ (reference sequence). The length of the CDR3 is 15 residues. CDR3 region: CASSPTRDREDEQYF. The CDR3 DNA is TGTGCCAGCAGCCCAACCCGGGACCGCGAGGACGAGCAGTACTTC.

The chain links TRBV6-5 to TRBJ2-3, with D maybe TRBD2 (6 bases). The germline gives CDR1 MNHEY, CDR2 SVGAGI. V was shortened by 4 bases and J by 2 bases, with 7 bases between the two germline ends. The CDR3 runs to 13 residues. CDR3 residues: CASSLDYTDTQYF. The DNA for the CDR3 is TGTGCCAGCAGTTTGGACTACACAGATACGCAGTATTTT.

The chain employs TRBV7-9 and TRBJ1-1, with D tentatively TRBD1 (6 bases). CDR1 is SEHNR and CDR2 is FQNEAQ in the germline V gene (reference sequence). This CDR3 has 16 amino acids. Trimming left V 2 bases short and J 0 bases short, with 13 bases between. The CDR3 coding sequence is TGTGCCAGCAGCTTATGGGGGGCCAGCATGAACACTGAAGCTTTCTTT. Its protein product is CASSLWGASMNTEAFF.

The CDR3 region has the DNA TGTGCCAGCAGAAACGACCGTCACTCTGGAAACACCATATATTTT. Translation gives CASRNDRHSGNTIYF. The rearrangement joins TRBV2 to TRBJ1-3; unclear D gene. Germline loops: CDR1 SNHLY, CDR2 FYNNEI. V was trimmed by 6 bases and J by 0 bases, leaving 12 bases between them. The CDR3 spans 15 residues.

The chain couples TRBV10-2 to TRBJ1-5; D might be TRBD1 (5 bases). Trimming left V 4 bases short and J 4 bases short, with 14 bases between. Germline CDR1 reads WSHSY; CDR2 reads SAAADI. The CDR3 runs 15 residues. The CDR3 DNA follows: TGCGCCAGCAGTGCGTCGACAGCACCTAATCAGCCCCAGCATTTT. Protein product: CASSASTAPNQPQHF.

The CDR3: CASSLLNTGELFF. The CDR3 coding sequence is TGTGCCAGCAGCCTACTTAACACCGGGGAGCTGTTTTTT. The chain joins TRBV28 to TRBJ2-2; D is ambiguous. The germline V gene has CDR1 MDHEN and CDR2 SYDVKM. CDR3 length: 13 residues. Trimming removed 6 bases from V and 2 bases from J, with 7 bases in between.

This clone was seen a single time. The genes are TRBV5-6 and TRBJ2-5, with D hard to call. Trimming cost V 5 bases and J 5 bases, with 16 bases left between them. The CDR3 consists of 14 residues. Germline CDR1 reads SGHDT; CDR2 reads YYEEEE. The DNA of the CDR3 is TGTGCCAGCAGACCTACCGGGTCCAGCGAGACCCAGTACTTC. This encodes CASRPTGSSETQYF.

This rearrangement joins TRBV15 to TRBJ2-7; 8 nucleotides align to TRBD2. The CDR3 spans 20 residues. Looked up from germline, CDR1 is LNHNV and CDR2 is YYDKDF (reference sequence). Germline trimming cut 0 bases from V and 4 bases from J; bases unmatched to any gene: 20. The DNA of the CDR3 is TGTGCCACCAGCAGAGAAGTCACTAGGAGAGCGAGCGGGAGCGGGTACGAGCAGTACTTC. Its translation is CATSREVTRRASGSGYEQYF.

J is TRBJ2-1 and V is TRBV4-3, with no clear D. The CDR3 is made up of 14 amino acids. V was shortened by 0 bases and J by 14 bases, with 17 bases between the two germline ends. Germline V gene lookup returns CDR1 LGHNA and CDR2 YSLEER. This chain's CDR3 is CASSQDQAGSTEFF. The CDR3 DNA sequence: TGCGCCAGCAGCCAAGATCAGGCCGGCTCCACGGAGTTCTTC.

The V call is TRBV25-1, the J call TRBJ2-3; TRBD2 agrees at 8 bases. The CDR3 is made up of 15 amino acids. The trim removed 3 bases at V and 3 bases at J, leaving 5 bases unmatched. The V gene's germline CDR1 is MGHDK and CDR2 SYGVNS. This CDR3 reads CASSEPGGGTDTQYF. The DNA for the CDR3 is TGTGCCAGCAGTGAGCCCGGCGGGGGGACAGATACGCAGTATTTT.

The DNA of the CDR3 is TGTGCCAGCAGTTGGGGACAGGGGGCCTACGAGCAGTACTTC. This translates into CASSWGQGAYEQYF. The chain employs TRBV6-5 and TRBJ2-7; 11 nucleotides line up with TRBD1. The CDR3 length is 14 residues. Germline assignment: CDR1 MNHEY and CDR2 SVGAGI. Unmatched junction bases numbered 1, after V lost 4 bases and J lost 2 bases.

The chain uses TRBV19 and TRBJ2-4, with 12 bases lining up with TRBD1. Germline V lookup: CDR1 LNHDA, CDR2 SQIVND (reference sequence). Trimming cost V 5 bases and J 0 bases; bases outside gene matches: 8. This CDR3 comprises 18 residues. CDR3 in amino acids: CASSPGQGAGVAKNIQYF. Here the CDR3 DNA reads TGTGCCAGTAGTCCGGGACAGGGGGCCGGGGTAGCCAAAAACATTCAGTACTTC.

The chain couples TRBV27 to TRBJ1-5; no clear D gene. Between the trimmed V and J ends, which lost 5 bases and 0 bases, there was a span of 8 bases. The CDR3 has 14 residues. From germline, CDR1 is MNHEY and CDR2 SMNVEV (reference sequence). CDR3: CASSMGDSNQPQHF. The CDR3 DNA reads TGTGCCAGCAGTATGGGTGATAGCAATCAGCCCCAGCATTTT.

This clone was recorded a few times. CDR3 residues: CASSVEGKYGYTF. In DNA, the CDR3 is TGTGCCAGCAGCGTAGAGGGGAAGTATGGCTACACCTTC. The chain has TRBV9 and TRBJ1-2; possible D gene TRBD1, 5 bases. CDR3 size: 13 residues. Trimming cost V 0 bases and J 5 bases, with 8 bases left between them. CDR1 SGDLS and CDR2 YYNGEE come from the germline V gene.